The source of this TCR beta chain is a study of T cell repertoires in cytomegalovirus infection. On the study more broadly: It can be stated that public TCR beta signatures indicated CMV infection as well as a matching HLA type. Study observations and caveats: The response measured ex vivo was dominated by TCR beta clonotypes (HLA-C-restricted and CMV-specific).

Trimming at V came to 5 bases and at J to 6 bases, leaving 13 bases not matched to a gene. CDR1 is SEHNR, CDR2 FQNEAQ, per germline (reference sequence). This CDR3 is built from 16 residues. As to this clonotype: The antigen is undetermined.

TCRdb re-called the reads with MiXCR, one entry per CDR3 protein. Altogether a few hundred thousand distinct CDR3 sequences are present, 25% to 35% being singletons, with the ten largest covering about 19%. Sequencing was performed on cultured PBMCs, taken from culture after CMV antigen stimulation. The origin of this receptor is a human donor in good health (CMV status not recorded). Some clones in this sample may be carry-over from other donors' samples. The chain recombines TRBV7-9 with TRBJ1-1; 9 bases fit TRBD1. This chain's CDR3 is CASSPNPGQGQAEAFF. The CDR3, as DNA: TGTGCCAGCAGCCCTAATCCGGGACAGGGTCAGGCTGAAGCTTTCTTT.